Presented here are 29 T cell receptor beta chains from one specimen sequenced in a study of molecular identifiers for immune sequencing clone quantification. TCRdb fed the PCR reads into MiXCR, producing one record per CDR3 protein. The sample includes about 640,000 distinct CDR3 sequences, just under 20% of them seen just once. Sequencing was performed on naive CD8+ T cells from blood, with Jurkat cell RNA spiked in. The subset is: FACS-sorted CD8+CD4-CCR7+CD45RA+ naive T cells. These receptors all come from a human donor in good health. Some libraries in this study had Jurkat cell RNA spiked in.

The sample holds many counts of this clonotype. This chain joins TRBV12-3 or TRBV12-4 and TRBJ1-5; no clear D gene. Trimming pared 3 bases from V and 8 bases from J, leaving 11 bases between. The CDR3 sequence is 13 residues long. CDR3 residues: CASSFTAVEPQHF. Here the CDR3 DNA reads TGTGCCAGCAGTTTTACAGCCGTAGAGCCCCAGCATTTT.

Of note for this clonotype: A junction boundary mismatches the germline segment, possibly from a read error. CDR3 loop: CAGSERQGGQPQHF. In nucleotides, the CDR3 is TGTGCCGGCAGTGAACGACAGGGGGGACAGCCCCAGCATTTT. The chain is built from TRBV2 and TRBJ1-5, with 9 positions matching TRBD1. The CDR3 is 14 amino acids. CDR1 is SNHLY, CDR2 FYNNEI, per germline.

Note on this clonotype: One end of the junction does not line up with germline, which may come from a read error. This chain links TRBV27 with TRBJ2-1, with 9 bases matching TRBD2. Germline V gives CDR1 MNHEY, CDR2 SMNVEV (reference sequence). The CDR3 has 20 amino acids. CDR3 in DNA: TGTGCCAACAGTTTCGGTTTTTCTAGTAGCGGGAGAAGTTTGGTCGATGAGCAGTTCTTC. It yields the protein CANSFGFSSSGRSLVDEQFF.

This clonotype has a handful of counts. The chain links TRBV4-3 to TRBJ2-3; 12 bases fit TRBD2. CDR1 and CDR2 from the germline V gene are LGHNA and YSLEER. J was trimmed by 6 bases and V by 0 bases; bases with no gene match: 10. The CDR3 runs 18 residues. In DNA, the CDR3 is TGCGCCAGCAGCCAAGATGTCCTAGCGGGAGGGTATGGGGATACGCAGTATTTT. This translates into CASSQDVLAGGYGDTQYF.

This clonotype was observed many times. V and J are TRBV4-3 and TRBJ2-5, with TRBD2 matching over 11 bases. The junction had 4 bases not matched to a gene; V was cut back by 0 bases and J by 4 bases. Germline CDR1 LGHNA, CDR2 YSLEER. CDR3 length: 16 residues. The DNA for the CDR3 is TGCGCCAGCAGCCAAGATTGGGGGACTAGCGGAGAGACCCAGTACTTC. Translating it yields CASSQDWGTSGETQYF.

V and J are TRBV11-2 and TRBJ2-3; D is unclear. Trimming took off 5 bases at V and 0 bases at J, with 15 bases between the two ends. The CDR3 consists of 16 residues. Germline V gene sequence: CDR1 SGHAT, CDR2 FQNNGV. CDR3 loop: CASSTAGYPSTDTQYF. The CDR3 DNA sequence: TGTGCCAGCAGCACGGCAGGTTACCCTAGCACAGATACGCAGTATTTT.

A note on this clonotype: Just one base apart from a much larger clone, this may be a read error. The chain joins TRBV27 to TRBJ2-7, with D maybe TRBD2 (7 bases). Trimming removed 8 bases from V and 4 bases from J, with 18 bases in between. The CDR3 is 14 amino acids. Germline V gives CDR1 MNHEY, CDR2 SMNVEV (reference sequence). The CDR3 loop is CASGPSGGQYEQYF. The CDR3 DNA is TGTGCCAGCGGTCCTTCCGGGGGGCAGTACGAGCAGTACTTC.

This clonotype was observed many times. The CDR3 sequence is CASSPPPREAFF. The CDR3 nucleotides are TGTGCCAGCAGCCCACCGCCACGGGAAGCTTTCTTT. The chain joins TRBV7-8 to TRBJ1-1; D gene uncertain. This CDR3 region has 12 residues. The germline CDR1 and CDR2 sequences are SGHVS and FQNEAQ. V lost 5 bases and J 8 bases, leaving 12 bases between the germline ends.

This clonotype was detected ten times or more. J is TRBJ2-2 and V is TRBV3-1; TRBD2 might be the D (5 bases). The CDR3 totals 15 residues. V was cut by 2 bases and J by 4 bases, with 11 bases left in between. Germline V gene lookup returns CDR1 LGHDT and CDR2 YNNKEL (reference sequence). The CDR3 DNA reads TGTGCCAGCAGCCAATCCAGCGGCCCCACCGGGGAGCTGTTTTTT. Its protein is CASSQSSGPTGELFF.

Many counts were recorded for this clonotype. The chain uses TRBV13 and TRBJ2-7, with D tentatively TRBD2 (6 bases). Germline CDR1 reads PRHDT; CDR2 reads FYEKMQ (reference sequence). This CDR3 is built from 14 residues. Trimming shortened V by 5 bases and J by 5 bases, and 16 bases separated the two germline ends. CDR3 amino acids: CASSISGTLHEQYF. In nucleotides, the CDR3 is TGTGCCAGCAGCATTTCCGGGACTCTCCACGAGCAGTACTTC.

This clonotype was counted at least ten times. V is TRBV7-9 and J is TRBJ2-3; 15 bases match TRBD2. From germline, CDR1 is SEHNR and CDR2 FQNEAQ (reference sequence). The CDR3 has 15 residues. Losses at the gene ends were 5 bases for V and 6 bases for J; bases not matched to a gene: 3. The CDR3 sequence is CASSPGTSGGDTQYF. The DNA of the CDR3 is TGTGCCAGCAGCCCCGGGACTAGCGGGGGGGATACGCAGTATTTT.

This clonotype was seen repeatedly, ten times or more. V and J are TRBV28 and TRBJ2-7, with D unclear. Germline values: CDR1 MDHEN, CDR2 SYDVKM. Deletions cut 3 bases from V and 4 bases from J, with 16 bases between. The CDR3 is made up of 15 amino acids. The CDR3, as DNA: TGTGCCAGCAGTTTCGCTAATACCCCGGAGTACGAGCAGTACTTC. Translation gives CASSFANTPEYEQYF.

This clonotype was counted many times. The chain has TRBV2 and TRBJ1-1; the D is unclear. The V end was cut by 6 bases, the J end by 3 bases, with 17 bases between. Germline V lookup: CDR1 SNHLY, CDR2 FYNNEI. The CDR3 length is 15 residues. CDR3 sequence: CASSGRVRVDTEAFF. The CDR3 nucleotides are TGTGCCAGCAGCGGGAGGGTGAGGGTAGACACTGAAGCTTTCTTT.

This clonotype was counted only a few times. The J gene is TRBJ1-3, the V gene TRBV10-2; D call uncertain. The V gene lost 6 bases and the J gene lost 4 bases, with 10 bases spanning the gap. The CDR3 is 13 residues long. CDR1 is WSHSY and CDR2 is SAAADI in the germline V gene. CDR3: CASSDRSGNTIYF. CDR3 DNA sequence: TGCGCCAGCAGCGATCGGTCGGGAAACACCATATATTTT.

Notes on this clonotype: A much bigger clone sits one base away, suggesting this may be a read error. The conserved phenylalanine or tryptophan normally closing the CDR3 is absent here, so this likely arose from a read error. The chain recombines TRBV3-1 with TRBJ1-1, with D unresolved. The CDR3 spans 15 residues. From germline, CDR1 is LGHDT and CDR2 YNNKEL (reference sequence). Between the trimmed V and J ends, which lost 4 bases and 2 bases, there was a span of 14 bases. CDR3 nucleotides: TGTGCCAGCAGCCCCTCCCGACACGATAACACTGAAGCTTTCCTT. It specifies CASSPSRHDNTEAFL.

This clonotype was seen only a few times. A much larger clone lies one base from this, so it may be a read error. V gene TRBV5-1 combines with J gene TRBJ2-7, with 10 bases aligning to TRBD1. CDR1 is SGHRS and CDR2 is YFSETQ in the germline V gene. The CDR3 loop spans 16 amino acids. In DNA form, the CDR3 reads TGCGCCAGCAGCCTGCACGACCGGGACAGGGGTTACGGGCAGTACTTC. Translating it yields CASSLHDRDRGYGQYF.

This clonotype is a singleton in its sample. This chain links TRBV5-1 with TRBJ2-2; 8 positions agree with TRBD1. V shed 0 bases and J 1 base; nucleotides not matched to a gene: 5. CDR3 length: 17 amino acids. Germline V CDR1 and CDR2: SGHRS, YFSETQ. Here the CDR3 reads CASSLAGQAVNTGELFF. CDR3 coding DNA: TGCGCCAGCAGCTTGGCGGGACAGGCGGTGAACACCGGGGAGCTGTTTTTT. Combining the CDR3 with reference TRBV5-1 and TRBJ2-2 gives the whole variable domain KAGVTQTPRYLIKTRGQQVTLSCSPISGHRSVSWYQQTPGQGLQFLFEYFSETQRNKGNFPGRFSGRQFSNSRSEMNVSTLELGDSALYLCASSLAGQAVNTGELFFGEGSRLTVL.

This clonotype was observed many times. The rearrangement joins TRBV12-3 or TRBV12-4 to TRBJ2-3; D may be TRBD2 (5 bases). V was cut by 4 bases and J by 3 bases, with 14 bases left in between. The CDR3 spans 15 residues. CDR3 DNA: TGTGCCAGCAGTTCCCATTGGGAGTTGACAGATACGCAGTATTTT. This gives the protein CASSSHWELTDTQYF.

This clonotype was found many times. The V gene is TRBV6-1, the J gene TRBJ2-1; D remains ambiguous. V dropped 8 bases and J dropped 3 bases, with 14 bases sitting between them. Looked up from germline, CDR1 is MNHNS and CDR2 is SASEGT. The CDR3 is 14 amino acids. In DNA form, the CDR3 reads TGTGCCAGCCTCTCCTTCAGTTTCTACAATGAGCAGTTCTTC. Its translation is CASLSFSFYNEQFF.

This CDR3 is CASSFPAGALNEQYF. CDR3 nucleotide sequence: TGTGCCAGCAGTTTTCCGGCAGGGGCCCTAAACGAGCAGTACTTC. The rearrangement links TRBV28 to TRBJ2-7, with D possibly being TRBD1 (6 bases). CDR3 length: 15 amino acids. The germline V gene has CDR1 MDHEN and CDR2 SYDVKM. Trimming stripped 3 bases from V and 5 bases from J, with 17 bases between.

This clonotype was picked up many times. The gene calls are TRBV9 and TRBJ2-3; D tentatively reads TRBD1 or TRBD2 (6 bases each). The CDR3 sequence is 15 residues long. The germline V gene encodes CDR1 SGDLS and CDR2 YYNGEE. V shed 2 bases and J shed 1 base, with 11 bases lying between them. The CDR3 region is CASSVRGARTDTQYF. The DNA for the CDR3 is TGTGCCAGCAGCGTTAGGGGGGCCCGCACAGATACGCAGTATTTT.

Many counts were recorded for this clonotype. J is TRBJ1-4 and V is TRBV6-5; D gene unclear. The CDR3 has 14 amino acids. Germline loops: CDR1 MNHEY, CDR2 SVGAGI. V was shortened by 5 bases and J by 8 bases, with 15 bases between the two germline ends. In DNA form, the CDR3 reads TGTGCCAGCAGTCCGGGCCTAGGGAGGGAAAAACTGTTTTTT. Encoded protein: CASSPGLGREKLFF.

This clonotype has just a few counts. The junction shows a germline mismatch at one end, possibly a read error. CDR3 region: CASSLSTLMNTEAFF. CDR3 nucleotides: TGTGCCAGCAGTCTATCGACACTCATGAACACTGAAGCTTTCTTT. This chain joins TRBV27 and TRBJ1-1; no clear D. Germline CDR1 MNHEY, CDR2 SMNVEV (reference sequence). This CDR3 contains 15 residues.

This clonotype has ten or more counts. The CDR3 loop is CASSLEANYGYTF. CDR3 DNA sequence: TGTGCCAGCAGTCTGGAGGCGAACTATGGCTACACCTTC. The rearrangement uses TRBV5-6 and TRBJ1-2; unclear D gene. Trimming pared 5 bases from V and 2 bases from J, leaving 10 bases between. CDR3 size: 13 residues. Germline V CDR1 and CDR2: SGHDT, YYEEEE.

This clonotype came up a few times. The junction differs from germline at one of its ends, possibly a read error. The chain uses TRBV4-1 and TRBJ1-1; 7 bases agree with TRBD1. Germline values: CDR1 MGHRA, CDR2 YSYEKL. The CDR3 sequence is 16 residues long. The CDR3 sequence: CASGHTGTVMNTEAFF. CDR3 bases: TGCGCCAGCGGCCACACCGGGACAGTAATGAACACTGAAGCTTTCTTT.

V and J are TRBV30 and TRBJ2-5; 7 bases align to TRBD2. This CDR3 region has 16 residues. Losses at the gene ends were 0 bases for V and 5 bases for J; bases not matched to a gene: 12. Germline V gene data show CDR1 as GTSNPN and CDR2 as SVGIG (reference sequence). CDR3 amino acids: CAWSVLGEGTTETQYF. In nucleotides, the CDR3 is TGTGCCTGGAGTGTACTGGGGGAGGGGACCACCGAGACCCAGTACTTC. Variable domain in full (rest from reference TRBV30 and TRBJ2-5): SQTIHQWPATLVQPVGSPLSLECTVEGTSNPNLYWYRQAAGRGLQLLFYSVGIGQISSEVPQNLSASRPQDRQFILSSKKLLLSDSGFYLCAWSVLGEGTTETQYFGPGTRLLVL.

This chain uses TRBV11-3 with TRBJ2-1; D call uncertain. The V end lost 5 bases, the J end lost 3 bases, and 5 bases lay between the germline ends. There are 12 residues in the CDR3. Germline CDR1 reads SGHNT; CDR2 reads YENEEA. CDR3 in amino acids: CASSGVYNEQFF. Written as DNA, the CDR3 is TGTGCCAGCAGCGGGGTCTACAATGAGCAGTTCTTC.

This clonotype was observed once. A much larger clone sits a single nucleotide away, making a read error possible. The chain is built from TRBV27 and TRBJ2-7; possible D gene TRBD1, 6 bases. Germline CDR1 is MNHEY and CDR2 is SMNVEV (reference sequence). The V gene lost 2 bases and the J gene lost 6 bases, with 17 bases spanning the gap. The CDR3 sequence is 15 residues long. In DNA, the CDR3 is TGTGCCAGCAGTTTAGCGTGGACAGATCCCTGCGAGCAGTACTTC. This translates into CASSLAWTDPCEQYF.

Remarks on this clonotype: Given a much more abundant clone one base away, this may be a read error. The rearrangement uses TRBV29-1 and TRBJ2-1, with 8 bases matching TRBD2. This CDR3 spans 15 amino acids. Germline values: CDR1 SQVTM, CDR2 ANQGSEA. The V segment lost 4 bases and the J segment 8 bases; nucleotides outside the gene matches: 13. This CDR3 is CSVVLAGSCLDEQFF. CDR3 DNA sequence: TGCAGCGTTGTCTTAGCGGGATCTTGTCTCGATGAGCAGTTCTTC.